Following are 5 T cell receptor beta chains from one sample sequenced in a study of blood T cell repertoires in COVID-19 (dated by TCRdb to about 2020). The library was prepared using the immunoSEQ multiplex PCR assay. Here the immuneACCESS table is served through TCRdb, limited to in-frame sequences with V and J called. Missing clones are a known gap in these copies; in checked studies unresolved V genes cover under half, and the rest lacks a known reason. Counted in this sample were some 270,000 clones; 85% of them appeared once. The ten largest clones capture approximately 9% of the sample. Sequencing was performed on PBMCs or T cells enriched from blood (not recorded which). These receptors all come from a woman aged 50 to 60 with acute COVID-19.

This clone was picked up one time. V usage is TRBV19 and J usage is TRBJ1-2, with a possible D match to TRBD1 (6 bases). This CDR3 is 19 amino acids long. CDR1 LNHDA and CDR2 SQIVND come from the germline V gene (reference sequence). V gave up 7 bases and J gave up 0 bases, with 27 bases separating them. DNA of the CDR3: TGTGCCAGTACACATGGTCCAGGGGCAATACACCAAGCTAACTATGGCTACACCTTC. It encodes CASTHGPGAIHQANYGYTF.

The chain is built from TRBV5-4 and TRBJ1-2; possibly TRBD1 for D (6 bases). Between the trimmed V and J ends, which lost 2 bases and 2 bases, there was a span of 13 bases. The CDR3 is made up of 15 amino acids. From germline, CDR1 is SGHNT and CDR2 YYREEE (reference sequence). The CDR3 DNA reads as TGTGCCAGCAGCTTACTGGGGGCCACAAACTATGGCTACACCTTC. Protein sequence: CASSLLGATNYGYTF. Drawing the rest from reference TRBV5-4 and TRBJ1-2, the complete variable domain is ETGVTQSPTHLIKTRGQQVTLRCSSQSGHNTVSWYQQALGQGPQFIFQYYREEENGRGNFPPRFSGLQFPNYSSELNVNALELDDSALYLCASSLLGATNYGYTFGSGTRLTVV.

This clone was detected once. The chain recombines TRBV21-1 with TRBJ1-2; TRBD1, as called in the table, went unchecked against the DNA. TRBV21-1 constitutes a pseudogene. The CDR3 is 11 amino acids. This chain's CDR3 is CASSIPGARTF. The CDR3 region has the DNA TGTGCCAGCAGCATCCCAGGGGCCCGCACCTTC.

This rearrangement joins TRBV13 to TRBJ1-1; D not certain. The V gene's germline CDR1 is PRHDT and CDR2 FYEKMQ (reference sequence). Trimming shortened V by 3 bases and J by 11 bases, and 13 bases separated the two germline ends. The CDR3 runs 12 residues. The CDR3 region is CASSFREGRAFF. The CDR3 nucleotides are TGTGCCAGCAGCTTTAGAGAGGGAAGGGCTTTCTTT.

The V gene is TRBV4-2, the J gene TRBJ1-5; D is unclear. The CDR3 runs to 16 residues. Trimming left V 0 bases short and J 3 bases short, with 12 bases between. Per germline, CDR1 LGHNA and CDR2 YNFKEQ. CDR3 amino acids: CASSQDTQWVNQPQHF. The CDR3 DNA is TGTGCCAGCAGCCAAGACACACAGTGGGTCAATCAGCCCCAGCATTTT.